Listed below are T cell receptor beta chains from one sample, sequenced in a study of T cells after posttransplantation cyclophosphamide. The table came from immunoSEQ multiplex PCR; TCRdb's copy has only in-frame clones and leaves some out. The data contain approximately 6,900 clones, 95% to 98% of them seen just once; the ten biggest clones take up just over 0.5%. Sequenced material: naive CD8+ T cells sorted from PBMCs. The receptor set was obtained from a woman in her 30s in good health and a related stem cell transplant donor. Both conserved end residues are part of each CDR3.

TRBJ2-7 | TRBV7-2 | CASSLVPREVDEQYF
TRBJ2-2 | TRBV13 | CASSLGQGIGELFF
TRBJ2-7 | TRBV21-1 | CASSKGGRKNHGQYF
TRBJ1-6 | TRBV19 | CASSTDRGANSPLHF
TRBJ1-2 | TRBV4-3 | CASSQEGGQGHYGYTF
TRBJ1-3 | TRBV11-2 | CASSLESRDSGNTIYF
TRBJ2-7 | TRBV20-1 | CSGRQVNEQYF
TRBJ2-7 | TRBV4-1 | CASSQGVDRDSYEQYF
TRBJ1-5 | TRBV19 | CASSIFPGSNQPQHF
TRBJ2-3 | TRBV7-9 | CASRWEGAEDTQYF
TRBJ1-1 | TRBV6-1 | CASSEQGRAEAFF
TRBJ2-7 | TRBV7-9 | CASSFRESYEQYF
TRBJ1-4 | TRBV29-1 | CSAQDRGDEKLFF
TRBJ2-3 | TRBV7-9 | CASSDRRGDSTDTQYF
TRBJ2-7 | TRBV2 | CASRVGQGWPYEQYF
TRBJ2-3 | TRBV9 | CASSVGGRSTDTQYF
TRBJ2-5 | TRBV7-6 | CASISGGPETQYF
TRBJ1-1 | TRBV5-6 | CASSLALQGGSAEAFF
TRBJ1-3 | TRBV29-1 | CSVDGVKDGNTIYF
TRBJ1-5 | TRBV27 | CASSLRDSQPQHF
TRBJ1-2 | TRBV5-4 | CASSSETGLANYGYTF
TRBJ2-3 | TRBV5-6 | CASSLTSGVDTQYF
TRBJ1-1 | TRBV5-6 | CASSLGRGAEAFF
TRBJ1-3 | TRBV4-1 | CASSQDLLVSGNTIYF
TRBJ1-2 | TRBV19 | CASSPDRSYGYTF
TRBJ2-7 | TRBV29-1 | CSVEEQGYEYF
TRBJ1-1 | TRBV15 | CATSSLTEAFF
TRBJ2-3 | TRBV9 | CASSVGASEYTDTQYF
TRBJ2-2 | TRBV14 | CASSKPLAGVNTGELFF
TRBJ2-7 | TRBV19 | CASSIGPGGYEQYF
TRBJ2-7 | TRBV5-1 | CASSLGDSTTYEQYF
TRBJ2-7 | TRBV6-5 | CASSYSIPGTYEQYF
TRBJ2-7 | TRBV7-8 | CASSSRGSYEQYF
TRBJ2-2 | TRBV7-2 | CASSWTGPNTGELFF
TRBJ2-3 | TRBV9 | CASSVALAGGLLADTQYF
TRBJ1-1 | TRBV11-2 | CASIPDRNTEAFF
TRBJ1-6 | TRBV2 | CASSDGDSNLLPLHF
TRBJ1-2 | TRBV28 | CASSFSDPNDGGGYTF
TRBJ1-3 | TRBV7-9 | CASSIDSASSGNTIYF